This T cell receptor (beta chain) originates from a study of T cell repertoires in cytomegalovirus infection. TCRdb re-called the reads with MiXCR, one entry per CDR3 protein. The sample carries roughly 630,000 distinct CDR3 sequences, approximately 24% recorded once. This CDR3 comprises 18 residues. Germline V gives CDR1 DFQATT, CDR2 SNEGSKA (reference sequence). Germline trimming cut 3 bases from V and 0 bases from J; bases unmatched to any gene: 10. This chain joins TRBV20-1 and TRBJ2-1; TRBD2 matches 11 bases. This clonotype was sampled from a human donor in good health (CMV status not recorded). Some clones in this sample may be carry-over from other donors' samples. The sample comprised CD8+ T cells from PBMCs. The CDR3 DNA sequence: TGCAGTGCTAGGCCGGGACTAGCGGTCCCGGCCTCCTACAATGAGCAGTTCTTC. This encodes CSARPGLAVPASYNEQFF.